Following are 19 T cell receptor beta chains from one sample sequenced in a study of neurological immune-mediated disorders (dated by TCRdb to the late 2010s). Library method: 5' RACE. Data came from an Illumina HiSeq 2500. The raw public data were reprocessed by TCRdb itself: fastp quality trimming at Q25, MiXCR clonotype calling, in-frame beta chains only. Rows are combined by CDR3 protein, so each entry shows the most common genes and DNA. The sample has 50,000 to 70,000 distinct CDR3 sequences on record, nearly 3.5% of them singletons. The ten top clones hold roughly 3.7% of the sample. The specimen was PBMCs. Receptor source: a man aged 35 to 55 with multiple sclerosis.

This clonotype showed up many times. The DNA for the CDR3 is TGTGCCAGCAGCCCGGTTCCCTCTGGGGCCAACGTCCTGACTTTC. This encodes CASSPVPSGANVLTF. The gene calls are TRBV7-3 and TRBJ2-6; D not certain. CDR3 size: 15 residues. The V end lost 5 bases, the J end lost 0 bases, and 8 bases lay between the germline ends. The V gene's germline CDR1 is SGHTA and CDR2 FQGTGA.

This clonotype was picked up many times. The V gene is TRBV28, the J gene TRBJ1-1, with D perhaps TRBD1 (6 bases). Trimming cost V 6 bases and J 1 base, with 18 bases left between them. The germline gives CDR1 MDHEN, CDR2 SYDVKM. The CDR3 loop spans 16 amino acids. The CDR3 DNA reads as TGTGCCAGCAGATCCGCATGGGGGGCGCGGAACACTGAAGCTTTCTTT. Its protein is CASRSAWGARNTEAFF.

This clonotype has ten or more counts. The rearrangement joins TRBV6-1 to TRBJ1-1; D unresolved. The CDR3 covers 14 residues. Germline assignment: CDR1 MNHNS and CDR2 SASEGT. Trimming stripped 5 bases from V and 4 bases from J, with 14 bases between. The CDR3 is CASSSEWEGTEAFF. DNA for the CDR3: TGTGCCAGCAGTAGCGAATGGGAAGGCACTGAAGCTTTCTTT.

This clonotype was counted ten times or more. V usage is TRBV20-1 and J usage is TRBJ1-1; D remains ambiguous. The CDR3 contains 13 residues. The germline V gene has CDR1 DFQATT and CDR2 SNEGSKA (reference sequence). The germline V and J ends were trimmed by 6 bases and 1 base, with 12 bases remaining between them. The CDR3 loop reads CSARGLRNTEAFF. For the CDR3, the DNA is TGCAGTGCCCGTGGACTCAGGAACACTGAAGCTTTCTTT.

This clonotype was counted many times. This chain connects TRBV5-1 to TRBJ1-1, with 12 bases that match TRBD1. There are 16 residues in the CDR3. The germline V gene has CDR1 SGHRS and CDR2 YFSETQ. After removal of 0 bases from V and 3 bases from J, the junction contained 3 bases not matched to a gene. CDR3 bases: TGCGCCAGCAGCTTGGAGGGACAGGGGGCGTACACTGAAGCTTTCTTT. It yields the protein CASSLEGQGAYTEAFF.

V usage is TRBV7-8 and J usage is TRBJ1-3; D may be TRBD1 (6 bases). Trimming removed 1 base at V and 2 bases at J, with 12 bases between. The CDR3 is 16 residues long. Germline CDR1 SGHVS, CDR2 FQNEAQ. The CDR3 DNA is TGTGCCAGCAGCTTAGACCCAGGGGTAACTGGAAACACCATATATTTT. Amino acids: CASSLDPGVTGNTIYF.

This clonotype was seen ten or more times. The rearrangement joins TRBV20-1 to TRBJ1-4, with a possible D match to TRBD1 (5 bases). Germline assignment: CDR1 DFQATT and CDR2 SNEGSKA (reference sequence). With 5 bases removed from V and 7 bases from J, the gap between germline ends came to 20 bases. This CDR3 is 15 amino acids long. The CDR3 protein is CSADGGSGDGEKLFF. The CDR3 DNA reads TGCAGTGCTGACGGGGGGTCCGGGGATGGTGAAAAACTGTTTTTT.

This clonotype showed up just once. This CDR3 fails to terminate in the conserved phenylalanine or tryptophan, so it likely reflects a read error. This chain connects TRBV7-9 to TRBJ2-7; D call uncertain. This CDR3 is built from 14 residues. V lost 3 bases to trimming and J lost 5 bases, with 14 bases between them. CDR1 is SEHNR and CDR2 is FQNEAQ in the germline V gene (reference sequence). The CDR3 DNA is TGTGCCAGCAGCTTTGGGTCAGGCATGAACGAGCAGTACAAC. This translates into CASSFGSGMNEQYN.

The table lists this clonotype with many counts. V usage is TRBV10-3 and J usage is TRBJ2-5; no clear D. This CDR3 is 14 amino acids long. V was clipped by 10 bases and J by 0 bases, with 15 bases between them. Germline CDR1 reads ENHRY; CDR2 reads SYGVKD. The CDR3, as DNA: TGTGCCACGTCACCGGATGATAACCAAGAGACCCAGTACTTC. This encodes CATSPDDNQETQYF.

This clonotype was observed at least ten times. This chain joins TRBV20-1 and TRBJ2-3; D is perhaps TRBD2 (6 bases). Germline V CDR1 and CDR2: DFQATT, SNEGSKA (reference sequence). This CDR3 has 16 amino acids. The germline V and J ends were trimmed by 0 bases and 0 bases, with 13 bases remaining between them. The CDR3 region is CSARDPGRGSTDTQYF. The CDR3 coding sequence is TGCAGTGCTAGAGATCCTGGGCGGGGAAGCACAGATACGCAGTATTTT.

Many counts were recorded for this clonotype. This rearrangement joins TRBV7-2 to TRBJ2-7, with D perhaps matching TRBD1 (5 bases). The CDR3 runs 13 residues. In germline, CDR1 is SGHTA, CDR2 FQGNSA. The germline V and J ends were trimmed by 6 bases and 4 bases, with 13 bases remaining between them. For the CDR3, the DNA is TGTGCCAGCAGTTCCGACAGCCTGTACGAGCAGTACTTC. Translation: CASSSDSLYEQYF.

This clonotype occurred many times. Just one base apart from a much larger clone, this may be a read error. J is TRBJ2-7 and V is TRBV5-1; 8 bases fit TRBD1. This CDR3 is 14 amino acids long. Germline V gene lookup returns CDR1 SGHRS and CDR2 YFSETQ. Trimming cost V 5 bases and J 7 bases; bases outside gene matches: 11. This CDR3 is CASRASLTGEEQYF. The CDR3 DNA reads as TGCGCCAGCAGGGCATCCTTGACAGGGGAAGAGCAGTACTTC.

This clonotype was counted many times. J is TRBJ2-5 and V is TRBV24-1, with a possible D match to TRBD1 (5 bases). The CDR3 contains 15 residues. CDR1 is KGHDR and CDR2 is SFDVKD in the germline V gene. V gave up 3 bases and J gave up 3 bases, with 13 bases separating them. As DNA, the CDR3 is TGTGCCACCAGTGATCGGCTGACAGCCGAAGAGACCCAGTACTTC. As protein: CATSDRLTAEETQYF.

As concerns this clonotype: Germline and junction disagree at one end, which may indicate a read error. The chain couples TRBV5-1 to TRBJ1-5; TRBD1 matches 7 bases. The CDR3 covers 14 residues. The germline CDR1 and CDR2 sequences are SGHRS and YFSETQ. The DNA for the CDR3 is TGCGCCAGCAGCTATCAGGGGGGCAATAAGACCCAGAATTTT. It is translated as CASSYQGGNKTQNF.

This clonotype was detected ten times or more. The chain employs TRBV10-3 and TRBJ2-3, with TRBD1 identical over 10 bases. CDR3 length: 14 residues. V gave up 8 bases and J gave up 2 bases; unmatched junction bases: 4. The V gene's germline CDR1 is ENHRY and CDR2 SYGVKD. In nucleotides, the CDR3 is TGTGCCATCGGACAGGGGGATTTCACAGATACGCAGTATTTT. This codes for CAIGQGDFTDTQYF.

A single count supports this clonotype. A much larger clonotype is one base distant, so this may be a read error. The rearrangement links TRBV29-1 to TRBJ1-1; possible D gene TRBD1, 6 bases. Germline loops: CDR1 SQVTM, CDR2 ANQGSEA. Trimming removed 7 bases at V and 0 bases at J, with 9 bases between. The CDR3 loop spans 12 amino acids. CDR3: CSGGPVNTEAFF. CDR3 coding DNA: TGCAGCGGGGGGCCGGTGAACACTGAAGCTTTCTTT.

In this sample, this clonotype turned up many times. The chain joins TRBV5-1 to TRBJ2-6; weak D call: TRBD1 (6 bases). V was shortened by 4 bases and J by 4 bases, with 12 bases between the two germline ends. Germline CDR1 reads SGHRS; CDR2 reads YFSETQ. This CDR3 comprises 15 residues. The CDR3 coding sequence is TGCGCCAGCAGCCTCGAAGGGACAGGGGCCAACGTCCTGACTTTC. Translating gives CASSLEGTGANVLTF.

This clonotype was found many times. The CDR3 sequence is CASSRGEGGSNQPQHF. CDR3 sequence (DNA): TGCGCCAGCAGCCGTGGTGAGGGTGGGAGCAATCAGCCCCAGCATTTT. This chain uses TRBV5-1 with TRBJ1-5; D gene unclear. This CDR3 is built from 16 residues. Germline CDR1 is SGHRS and CDR2 is YFSETQ. The germline V and J ends were trimmed by 4 bases and 1 base, with 15 bases remaining between them.

This clonotype appeared many times. The V and J genes are TRBV10-2 and TRBJ2-7; perhaps D is TRBD1 or TRBD2 (5 bases each). V was clipped by 6 bases and J by 4 bases, with 13 bases between them. Germline V gene data show CDR1 as WSHSY and CDR2 as SAAADI. This CDR3 has 13 residues. The CDR3 coding sequence is TGCGCCAGCAGCCGGGACGGCTCATACGAGCAGTACTTC. It encodes CASSRDGSYEQYF.